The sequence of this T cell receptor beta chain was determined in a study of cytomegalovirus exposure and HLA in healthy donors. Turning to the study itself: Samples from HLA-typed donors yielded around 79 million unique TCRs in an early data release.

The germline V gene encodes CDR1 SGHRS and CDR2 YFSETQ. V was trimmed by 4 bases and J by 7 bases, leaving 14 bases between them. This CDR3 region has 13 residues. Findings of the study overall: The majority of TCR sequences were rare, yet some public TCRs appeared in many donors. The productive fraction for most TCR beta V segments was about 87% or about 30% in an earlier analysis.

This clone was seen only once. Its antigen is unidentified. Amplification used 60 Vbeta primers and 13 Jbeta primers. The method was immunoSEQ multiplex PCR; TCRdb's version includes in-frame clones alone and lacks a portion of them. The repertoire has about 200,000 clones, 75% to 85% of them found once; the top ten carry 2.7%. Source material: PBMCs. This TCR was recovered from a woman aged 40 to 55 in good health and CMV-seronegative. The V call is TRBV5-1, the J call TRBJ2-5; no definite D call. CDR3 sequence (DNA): TGCGCCAGCAGCCCACCCCAGATTCGGACCCAGTACTTC. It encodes CASSPPQIRTQYF. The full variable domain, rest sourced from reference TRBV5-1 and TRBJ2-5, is KAGVTQTPRYLIKTRGQQVTLSCSPISGHRSVSWYQQTPGQGLQFLFEYFSETQRNKGNFPGRFSGRQFSNSRSEMNVSTLELGDSALYLCASSPPQIRTQYFGPGTRLLVL.